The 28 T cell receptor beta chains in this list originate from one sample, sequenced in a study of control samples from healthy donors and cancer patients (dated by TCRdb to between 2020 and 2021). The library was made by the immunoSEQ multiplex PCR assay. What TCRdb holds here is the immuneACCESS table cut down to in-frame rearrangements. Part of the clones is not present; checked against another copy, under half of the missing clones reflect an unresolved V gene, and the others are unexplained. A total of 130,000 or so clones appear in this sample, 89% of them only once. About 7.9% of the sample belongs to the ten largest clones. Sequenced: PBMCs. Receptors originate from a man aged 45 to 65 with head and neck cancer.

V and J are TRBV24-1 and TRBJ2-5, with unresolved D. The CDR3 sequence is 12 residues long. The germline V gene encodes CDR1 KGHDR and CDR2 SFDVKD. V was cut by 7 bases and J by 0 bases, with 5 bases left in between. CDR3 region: CATSPDQETQYF. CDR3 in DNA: TGTGCCACCAGCCCCGACCAAGAGACCCAGTACTTC.

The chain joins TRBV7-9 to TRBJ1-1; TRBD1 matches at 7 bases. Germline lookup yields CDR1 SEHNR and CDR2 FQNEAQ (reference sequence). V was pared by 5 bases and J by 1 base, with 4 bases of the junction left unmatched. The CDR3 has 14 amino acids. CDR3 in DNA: TGTGCCAGCAGCCCGAGGACAGGGAACACTGAAGCTTTCTTT. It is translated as CASSPRTGNTEAFF.

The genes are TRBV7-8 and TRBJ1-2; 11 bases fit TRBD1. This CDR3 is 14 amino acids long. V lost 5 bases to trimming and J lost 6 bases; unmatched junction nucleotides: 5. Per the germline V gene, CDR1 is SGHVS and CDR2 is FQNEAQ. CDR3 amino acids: CASSLGTGGNGYTF. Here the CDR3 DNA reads TGTGCCAGCAGCCTAGGGACAGGGGGTAATGGCTACACCTTC. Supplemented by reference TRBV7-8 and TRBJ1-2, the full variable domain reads GAGVSQSPRYKVAKRGQDVALRCDPISGHVSLFWYQQALGQGPEFLTYFQNEAQLDKSGLPSDRFFAERPEGSVSTLKIQRTQQEDSAVYLCASSLGTGGNGYTFGSGTRLTVV.

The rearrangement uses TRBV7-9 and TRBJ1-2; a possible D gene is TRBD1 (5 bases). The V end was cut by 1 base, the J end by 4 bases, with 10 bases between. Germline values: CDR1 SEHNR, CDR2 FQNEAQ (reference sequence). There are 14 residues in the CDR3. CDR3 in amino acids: CASSLDSGVYGYTF. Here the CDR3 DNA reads TGTGCCAGCAGCTTAGATTCGGGGGTCTATGGCTACACCTTC. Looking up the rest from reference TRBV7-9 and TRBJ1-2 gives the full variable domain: DTGVSQNPRHKITKRGQNVTFRCDPISEHNRLYWYRQTLGQGPEFLTYFQNEAQLEKSRLLSDRFSAERPKGSFSTLEIQRTEQGDSAMYLCASSLDSGVYGYTFGSGTRLTVV.

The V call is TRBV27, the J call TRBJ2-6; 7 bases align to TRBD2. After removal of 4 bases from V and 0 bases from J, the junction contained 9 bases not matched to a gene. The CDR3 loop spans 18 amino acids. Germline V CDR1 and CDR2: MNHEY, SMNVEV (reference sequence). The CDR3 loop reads CASSSTRDYLSGANVLTF. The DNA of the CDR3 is TGTGCCAGCAGTTCCACCCGGGACTACCTCTCTGGGGCCAACGTCCTGACTTTC.

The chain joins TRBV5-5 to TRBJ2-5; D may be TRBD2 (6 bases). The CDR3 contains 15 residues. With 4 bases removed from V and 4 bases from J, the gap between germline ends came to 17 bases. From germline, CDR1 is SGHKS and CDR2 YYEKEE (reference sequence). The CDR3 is CASSDGLGSGETQYF. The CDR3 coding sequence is TGTGCCAGCAGCGACGGACTCGGTAGCGGAGAGACCCAGTACTTC.

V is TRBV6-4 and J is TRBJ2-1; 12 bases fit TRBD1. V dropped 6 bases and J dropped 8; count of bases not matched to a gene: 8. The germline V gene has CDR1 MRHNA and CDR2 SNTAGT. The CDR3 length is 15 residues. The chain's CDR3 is CASSAGTGGADEQFF. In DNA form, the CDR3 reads TGTGCCAGCAGCGCCGGGACAGGGGGCGCGGATGAGCAGTTCTTC.

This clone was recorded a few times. The CDR3 protein is CASSLVDLSSYEQYF. DNA for the CDR3: TGTGCCAGCAGCTTGGTCGACCTCTCCTCCTACGAGCAGTACTTC. V usage is TRBV5-5 and J usage is TRBJ2-7; D gene unclear. This CDR3 is 15 amino acids long. The germline V gene has CDR1 SGHKS and CDR2 YYEKEE (reference sequence). V lost 0 bases to trimming and J lost 0 bases, with 10 bases between them.

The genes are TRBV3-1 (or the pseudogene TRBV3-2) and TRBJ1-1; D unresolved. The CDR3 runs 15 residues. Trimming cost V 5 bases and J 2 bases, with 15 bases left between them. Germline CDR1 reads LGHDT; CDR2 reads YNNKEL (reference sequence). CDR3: CASSSMRFENTEAFF. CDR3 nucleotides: TGTGCCAGCAGCTCCATGAGGTTTGAAAACACTGAAGCTTTCTTT.

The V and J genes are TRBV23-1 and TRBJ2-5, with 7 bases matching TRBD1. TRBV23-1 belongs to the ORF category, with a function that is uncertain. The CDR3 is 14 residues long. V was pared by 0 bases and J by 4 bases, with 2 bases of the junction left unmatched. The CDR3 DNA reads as TGCGCCAGCAGTCAATCGAGACAGGGAGAGACCCAGTACTTC. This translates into CASSQSRQGETQYF.

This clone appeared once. CDR3 loop: CASKKEETQYF. CDR3 nucleotides: TGCGCCAGCAAAAAGGAAGAGACCCAGTACTTC. The chain combines TRBV5-1 with TRBJ2-5; D is unresolved. This CDR3 spans 11 amino acids. The germline CDR1 and CDR2 sequences are SGHRS and YFSETQ. V was shortened by 6 bases and J by 3 bases, with 6 bases between the two germline ends.

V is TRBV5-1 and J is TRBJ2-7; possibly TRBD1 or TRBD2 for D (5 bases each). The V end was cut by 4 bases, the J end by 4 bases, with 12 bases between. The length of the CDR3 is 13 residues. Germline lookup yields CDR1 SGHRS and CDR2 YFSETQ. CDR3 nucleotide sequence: TGCGCCAGCAGCGTCGGGACGCCTTACGAGCAGTACTTC. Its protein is CASSVGTPYEQYF.

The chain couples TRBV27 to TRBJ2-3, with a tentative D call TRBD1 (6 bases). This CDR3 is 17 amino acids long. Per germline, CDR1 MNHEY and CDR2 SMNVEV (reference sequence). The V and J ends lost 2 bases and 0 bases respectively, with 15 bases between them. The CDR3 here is CASSLRWDTFSTDTQYF. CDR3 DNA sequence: TGTGCCAGCAGTTTACGGTGGGACACCTTTAGCACAGATACGCAGTATTTT.

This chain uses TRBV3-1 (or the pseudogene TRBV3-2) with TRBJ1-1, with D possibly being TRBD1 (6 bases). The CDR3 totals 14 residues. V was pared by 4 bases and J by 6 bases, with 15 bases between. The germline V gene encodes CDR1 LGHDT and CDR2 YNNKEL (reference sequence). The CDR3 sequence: CASSPQNWGPEAFF. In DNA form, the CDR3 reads TGTGCCAGCAGCCCACAAAATTGGGGGCCTGAAGCTTTCTTT.

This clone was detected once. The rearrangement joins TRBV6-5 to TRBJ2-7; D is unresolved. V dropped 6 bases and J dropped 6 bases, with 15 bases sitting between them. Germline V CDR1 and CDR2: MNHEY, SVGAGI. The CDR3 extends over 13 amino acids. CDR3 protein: CASSRTGTGEQYF. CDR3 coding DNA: TGTGCCAGCAGCCGGACCGGAACTGGCGAGCAGTACTTC.

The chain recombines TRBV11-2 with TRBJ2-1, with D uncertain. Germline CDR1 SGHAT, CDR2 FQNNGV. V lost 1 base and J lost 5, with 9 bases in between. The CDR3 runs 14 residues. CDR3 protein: CASSLGGRDNEQFF. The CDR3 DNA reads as TGTGCCAGCAGCTTAGGAGGCCGGGACAATGAGCAGTTCTTC.

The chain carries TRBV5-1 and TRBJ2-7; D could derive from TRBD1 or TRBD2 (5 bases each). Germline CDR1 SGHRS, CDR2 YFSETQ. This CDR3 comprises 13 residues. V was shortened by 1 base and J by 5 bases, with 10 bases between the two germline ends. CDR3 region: CASSLPGTDEQYF. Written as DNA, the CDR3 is TGCGCCAGCAGCTTGCCGGGGACCGACGAGCAGTACTTC.

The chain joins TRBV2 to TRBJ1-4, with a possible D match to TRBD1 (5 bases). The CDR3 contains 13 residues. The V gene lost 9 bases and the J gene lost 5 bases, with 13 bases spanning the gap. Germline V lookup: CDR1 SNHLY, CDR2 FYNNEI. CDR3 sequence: CASSTEGNEKLFF. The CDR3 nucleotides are TGTGCCAGTTCGACAGAGGGCAATGAAAAACTGTTTTTT.

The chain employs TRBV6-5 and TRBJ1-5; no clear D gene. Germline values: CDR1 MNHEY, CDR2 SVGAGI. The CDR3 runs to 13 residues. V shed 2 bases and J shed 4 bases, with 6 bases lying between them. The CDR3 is CASSYNGNQPQHF. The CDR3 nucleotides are TGTGCCAGCAGTTACAACGGGAATCAGCCCCAGCATTTT.

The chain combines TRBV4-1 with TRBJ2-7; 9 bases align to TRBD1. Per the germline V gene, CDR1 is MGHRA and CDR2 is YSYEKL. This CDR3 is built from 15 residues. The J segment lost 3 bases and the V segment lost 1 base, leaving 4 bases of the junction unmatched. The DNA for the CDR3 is TGCGCCAGCAGCCAAGTCTCGGGACAGGGCTACGAGCAGTACTTC. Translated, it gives CASSQVSGQGYEQYF.

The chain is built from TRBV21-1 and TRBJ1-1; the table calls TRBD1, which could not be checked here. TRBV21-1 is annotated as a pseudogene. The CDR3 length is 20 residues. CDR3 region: CASSKRELRGIRVGNTEAFF. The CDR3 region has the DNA TGTGCCAGCAGCAAAAGGGAACTAAGGGGGATTCGAGTAGGGAACACTGAAGCTTTCTTT.

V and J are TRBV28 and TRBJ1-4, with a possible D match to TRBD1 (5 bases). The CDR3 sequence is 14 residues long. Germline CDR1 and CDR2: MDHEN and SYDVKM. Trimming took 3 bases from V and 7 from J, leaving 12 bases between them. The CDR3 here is CASSLGGGFEKLFF. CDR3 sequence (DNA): TGTGCCAGCAGTTTGGGGGGAGGATTTGAAAAACTGTTTTTT.

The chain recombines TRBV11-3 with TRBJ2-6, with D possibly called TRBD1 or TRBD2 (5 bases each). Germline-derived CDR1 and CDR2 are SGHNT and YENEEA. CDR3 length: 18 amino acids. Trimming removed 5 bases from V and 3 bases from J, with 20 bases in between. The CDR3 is CASSPGAGAPDGANVLTF. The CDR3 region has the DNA TGTGCCAGCAGCCCTGGGGCCGGGGCCCCGGATGGGGCCAACGTCCTGACTTTC.

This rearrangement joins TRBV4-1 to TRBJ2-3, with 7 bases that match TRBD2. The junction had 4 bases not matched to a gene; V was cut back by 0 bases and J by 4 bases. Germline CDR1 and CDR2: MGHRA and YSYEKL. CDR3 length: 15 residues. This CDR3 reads CASSQDPGGADTQYF. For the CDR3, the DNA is TGCGCCAGCAGCCAAGACCCGGGAGGCGCAGATACGCAGTATTTT.

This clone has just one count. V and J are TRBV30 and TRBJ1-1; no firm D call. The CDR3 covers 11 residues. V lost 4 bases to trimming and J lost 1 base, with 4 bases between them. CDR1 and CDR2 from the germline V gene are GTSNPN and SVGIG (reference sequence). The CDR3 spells CAWNKNTEAFF. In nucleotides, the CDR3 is TGTGCCTGGAACAAGAACACTGAAGCTTTCTTT.

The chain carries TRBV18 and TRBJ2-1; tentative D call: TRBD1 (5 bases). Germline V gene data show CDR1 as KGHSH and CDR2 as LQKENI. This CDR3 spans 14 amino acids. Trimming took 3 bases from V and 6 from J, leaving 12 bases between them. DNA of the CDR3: TGTGCCAGCTCACCCAAGCAGGGTCCCAATGAGCAGTTCTTC. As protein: CASSPKQGPNEQFF.

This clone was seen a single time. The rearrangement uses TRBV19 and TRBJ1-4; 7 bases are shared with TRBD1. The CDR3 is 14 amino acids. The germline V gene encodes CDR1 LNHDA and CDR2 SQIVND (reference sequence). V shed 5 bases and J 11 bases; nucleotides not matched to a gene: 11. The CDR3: CASSSPGQTSKLFF. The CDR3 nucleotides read TGTGCCAGTAGTTCTCCGGGACAGACAAGTAAACTGTTTTTT.

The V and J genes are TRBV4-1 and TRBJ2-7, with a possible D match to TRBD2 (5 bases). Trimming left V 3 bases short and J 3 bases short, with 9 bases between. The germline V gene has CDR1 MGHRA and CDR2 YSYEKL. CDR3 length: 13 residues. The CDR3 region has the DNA TGCGCCAGCAGCCATGGCGGGCTCTACGAGCAGTACTTC. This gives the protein CASSHGGLYEQYF.